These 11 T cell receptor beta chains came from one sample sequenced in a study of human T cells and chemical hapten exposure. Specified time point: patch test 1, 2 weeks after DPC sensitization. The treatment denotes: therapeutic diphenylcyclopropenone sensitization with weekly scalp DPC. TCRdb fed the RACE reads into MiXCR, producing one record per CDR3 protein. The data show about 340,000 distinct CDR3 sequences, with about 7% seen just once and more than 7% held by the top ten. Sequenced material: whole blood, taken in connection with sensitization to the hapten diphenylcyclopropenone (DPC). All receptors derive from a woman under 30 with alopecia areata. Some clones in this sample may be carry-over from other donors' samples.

CDR3 coding DNA: TGCGCCAGCAGCTTGGTAATAGACGGCTCACCCCTCCACTTT. Protein: CASSLVIDGSPLHF. The chain is built from TRBV5-1 and TRBJ1-6; D gene ambiguous. The germline CDR1 and CDR2 sequences are SGHRS and YFSETQ. The CDR3 length is 14 residues. V was trimmed by 0 bases and J by 10 bases, leaving 11 bases between them.

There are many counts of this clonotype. The CDR3 nucleotides read TGCAGCGTTGAGCGGACAGTGGGCACAGATACGCAGTATTTT. It encodes CSVERTVGTDTQYF. The V gene is TRBV29-1, the J gene TRBJ2-3; perhaps TRBD1 as D (6 bases). Germline loops: CDR1 SQVTM, CDR2 ANQGSEA. With 3 bases removed from V and 1 base from J, the gap between germline ends came to 11 bases. The CDR3 runs to 14 residues.

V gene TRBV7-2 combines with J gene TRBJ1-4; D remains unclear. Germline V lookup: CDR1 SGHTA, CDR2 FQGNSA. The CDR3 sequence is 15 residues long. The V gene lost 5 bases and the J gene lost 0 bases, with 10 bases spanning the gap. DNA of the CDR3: TGTGCCAGCAGCCCAGACGGAACAACTAATGAAAAACTGTTTTTT. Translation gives CASSPDGTTNEKLFF.

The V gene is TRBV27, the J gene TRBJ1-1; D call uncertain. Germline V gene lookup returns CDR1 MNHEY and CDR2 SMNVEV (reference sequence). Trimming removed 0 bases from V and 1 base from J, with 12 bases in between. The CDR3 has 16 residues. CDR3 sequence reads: CASSLSITSQNTEAFF. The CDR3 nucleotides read TGTGCCAGCAGTTTATCGATAACCAGTCAGAACACTGAAGCTTTCTTT.

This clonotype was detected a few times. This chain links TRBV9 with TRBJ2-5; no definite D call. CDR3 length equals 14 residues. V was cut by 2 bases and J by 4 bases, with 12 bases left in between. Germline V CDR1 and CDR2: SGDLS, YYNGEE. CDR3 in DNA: TGTGCCAGCAGCGTCGGCCAGGCAGGAGAGACCCAGTACTTC. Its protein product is CASSVGQAGETQYF.

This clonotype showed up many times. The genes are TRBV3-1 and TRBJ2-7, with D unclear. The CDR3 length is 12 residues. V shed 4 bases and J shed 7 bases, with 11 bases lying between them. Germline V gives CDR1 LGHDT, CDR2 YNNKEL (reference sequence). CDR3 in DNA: TGTGCCAGCAGCCCTGCTTGGGGAGAGCAGTACTTC. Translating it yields CASSPAWGEQYF.

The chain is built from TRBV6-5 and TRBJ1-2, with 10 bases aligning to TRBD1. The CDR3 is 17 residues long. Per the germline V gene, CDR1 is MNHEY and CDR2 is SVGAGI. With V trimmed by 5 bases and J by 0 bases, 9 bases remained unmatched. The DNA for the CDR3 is TGTGCCAGCAGTCGGGGACAGGGGAGTATAACTAACTATGGCTACACCTTC. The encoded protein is CASSRGQGSITNYGYTF.

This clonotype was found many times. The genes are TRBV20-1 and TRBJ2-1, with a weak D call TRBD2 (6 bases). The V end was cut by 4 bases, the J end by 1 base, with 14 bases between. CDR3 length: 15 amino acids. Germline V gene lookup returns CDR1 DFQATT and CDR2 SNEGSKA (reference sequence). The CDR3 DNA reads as TGCAGTGCTACCTGGGACTTCAGTTCCTACAATGAGCAGTTCTTC. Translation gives CSATWDFSSYNEQFF.

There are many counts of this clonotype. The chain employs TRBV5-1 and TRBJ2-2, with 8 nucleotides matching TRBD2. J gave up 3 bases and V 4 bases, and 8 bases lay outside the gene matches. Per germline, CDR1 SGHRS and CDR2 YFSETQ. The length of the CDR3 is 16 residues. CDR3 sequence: CASSPITSGDTGELFF. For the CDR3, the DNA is TGCGCCAGCAGCCCCATCACTAGCGGAGACACCGGGGAGCTGTTTTTT.

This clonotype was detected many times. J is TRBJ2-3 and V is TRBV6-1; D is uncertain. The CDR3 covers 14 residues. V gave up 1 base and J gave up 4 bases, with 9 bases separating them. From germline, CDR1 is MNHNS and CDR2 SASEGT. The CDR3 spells CASSEELRPDTQYF. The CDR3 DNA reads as TGTGCCAGCAGTGAAGAACTACGCCCAGATACGCAGTATTTT.

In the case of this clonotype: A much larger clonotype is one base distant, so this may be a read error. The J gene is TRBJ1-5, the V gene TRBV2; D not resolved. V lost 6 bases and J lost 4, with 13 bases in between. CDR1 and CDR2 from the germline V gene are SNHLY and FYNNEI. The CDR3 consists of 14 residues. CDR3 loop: CASRVGRTNQPQHF. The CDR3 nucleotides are TGTGCCAGCAGAGTGGGCAGGACTAATCAGCCCCAGCATTTT. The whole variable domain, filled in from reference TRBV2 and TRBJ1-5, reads EPEVTQTPSHQVTQMGQEVILRCVPISNHLYFYWYRQILGQKVEFLVSFYNNEISEKSEIFDDQFSVERPDGSNFTLKIRSTKLEDSAMYFCASRVGRTNQPQHFGDGTRLSIL.